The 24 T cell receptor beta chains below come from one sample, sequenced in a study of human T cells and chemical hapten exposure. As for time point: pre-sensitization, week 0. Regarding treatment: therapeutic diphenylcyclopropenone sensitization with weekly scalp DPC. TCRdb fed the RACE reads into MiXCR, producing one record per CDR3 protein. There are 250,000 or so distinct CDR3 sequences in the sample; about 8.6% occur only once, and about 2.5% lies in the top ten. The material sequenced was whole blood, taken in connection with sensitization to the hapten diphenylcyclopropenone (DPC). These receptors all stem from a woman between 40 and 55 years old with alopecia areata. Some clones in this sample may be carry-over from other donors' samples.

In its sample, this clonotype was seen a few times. CDR3 bases: TGTGCCAGCAGTTCCACAGGGGGCCCCTACGAGCAGTACTTC. It codes for CASSSTGGPYEQYF. This sequence joins TRBV6-5 and TRBJ2-7; 9 bases align to TRBD1. This CDR3 spans 14 amino acids. V was pared by 4 bases and J by 2 bases, with 3 bases of the junction left unmatched. The germline CDR1 and CDR2 sequences are MNHEY and SVGAGI.

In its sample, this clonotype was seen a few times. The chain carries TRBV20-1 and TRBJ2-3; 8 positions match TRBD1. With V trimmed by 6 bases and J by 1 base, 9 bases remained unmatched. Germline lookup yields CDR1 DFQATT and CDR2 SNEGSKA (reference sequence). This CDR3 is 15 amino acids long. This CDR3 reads CSAAGLDRGTDTQYF. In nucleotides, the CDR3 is TGCAGTGCCGCAGGGCTGGACAGGGGCACAGATACGCAGTATTTT.

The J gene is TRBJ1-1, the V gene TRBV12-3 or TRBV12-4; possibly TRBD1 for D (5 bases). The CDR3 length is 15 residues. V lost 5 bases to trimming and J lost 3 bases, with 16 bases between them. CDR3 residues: CASSPRDGRDTEAFF. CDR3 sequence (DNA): TGTGCCAGCAGTCCCCGGGACGGACGGGACACTGAAGCTTTCTTT.

The CDR3 is CASSPGNNQPQHF. The CDR3 DNA reads as TGTGCCAGCTCACCAGGGAACAATCAGCCCCAGCATTTT. V is TRBV18 and J is TRBJ1-5; D is uncertain. The length of the CDR3 is 13 residues. V lost 2 bases, J lost 3 bases, and 5 bases lay in between. Germline assignment: CDR1 KGHSH and CDR2 LQKENI.

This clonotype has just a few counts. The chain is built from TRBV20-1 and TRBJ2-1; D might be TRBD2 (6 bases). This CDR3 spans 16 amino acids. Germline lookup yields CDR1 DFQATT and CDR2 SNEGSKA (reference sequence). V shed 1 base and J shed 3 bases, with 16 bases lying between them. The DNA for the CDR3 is TGCAGTGCTAGAGGCTCGATTTGGGACTTCTACAATGAGCAGTTCTTC. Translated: CSARGSIWDFYNEQFF.

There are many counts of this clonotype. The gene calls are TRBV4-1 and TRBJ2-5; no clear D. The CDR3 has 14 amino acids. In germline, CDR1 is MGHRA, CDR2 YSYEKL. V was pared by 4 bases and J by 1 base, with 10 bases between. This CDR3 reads CASSLSTTQETQYF. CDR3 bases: TGCGCCAGCAGCCTTAGCACTACCCAAGAGACCCAGTACTTC.

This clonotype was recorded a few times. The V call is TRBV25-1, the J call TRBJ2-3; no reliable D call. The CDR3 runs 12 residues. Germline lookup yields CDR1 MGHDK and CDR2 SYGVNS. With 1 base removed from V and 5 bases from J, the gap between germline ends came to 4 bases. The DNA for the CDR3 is TGTGCCAGCAGTGAATGGGGAGATACGCAGTATTTT. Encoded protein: CASSEWGDTQYF.

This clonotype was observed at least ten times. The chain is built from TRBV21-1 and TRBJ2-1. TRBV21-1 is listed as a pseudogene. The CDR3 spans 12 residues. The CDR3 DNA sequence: TGTGCCAGCAGCAAACCCCGTGATGAGCAGTTCTTC. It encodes CASSKPRDEQFF.

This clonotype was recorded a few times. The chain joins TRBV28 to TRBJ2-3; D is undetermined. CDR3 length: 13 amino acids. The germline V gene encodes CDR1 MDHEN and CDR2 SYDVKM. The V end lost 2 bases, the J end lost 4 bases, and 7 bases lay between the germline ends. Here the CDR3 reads CASSLRSSDTQYF. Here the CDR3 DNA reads TGTGCCAGCAGTTTAAGGTCTTCAGATACGCAGTATTTT. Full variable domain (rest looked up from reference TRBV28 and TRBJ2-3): DVKVTQSSRYLVKRTGEKVFLECVQDMDHENMFWYRQDPGLGLRLIYFSYDVKMKEKGDIPEGYSVSREKKERFSLILESASTNQTSMYLCASSLRSSDTQYFGPGTRLTVL.

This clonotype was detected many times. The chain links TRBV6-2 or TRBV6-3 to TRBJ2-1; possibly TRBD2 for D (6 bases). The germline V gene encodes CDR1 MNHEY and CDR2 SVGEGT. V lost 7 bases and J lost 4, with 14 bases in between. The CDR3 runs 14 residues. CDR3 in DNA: TGTGCCAGCAAGCGGGCCGAAGCTTACAATGAGCAGTTCTTC. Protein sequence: CASKRAEAYNEQFF.

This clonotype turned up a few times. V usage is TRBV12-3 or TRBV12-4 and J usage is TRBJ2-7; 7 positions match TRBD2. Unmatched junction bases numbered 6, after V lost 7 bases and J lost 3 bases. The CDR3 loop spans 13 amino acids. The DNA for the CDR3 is TGTGCCAGCACCCCAGGGAGGGGCTACGAGCAGTACTTC. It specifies CASTPGRGYEQYF.

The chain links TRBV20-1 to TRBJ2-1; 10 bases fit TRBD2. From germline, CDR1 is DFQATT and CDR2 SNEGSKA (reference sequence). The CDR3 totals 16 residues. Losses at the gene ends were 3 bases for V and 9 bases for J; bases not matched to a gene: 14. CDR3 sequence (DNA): TGCAGTGCTAGGGCTAGCGGGAGAGACTCTAAGCGTGAGCAGTTCTTC. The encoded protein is CSARASGRDSKREQFF.

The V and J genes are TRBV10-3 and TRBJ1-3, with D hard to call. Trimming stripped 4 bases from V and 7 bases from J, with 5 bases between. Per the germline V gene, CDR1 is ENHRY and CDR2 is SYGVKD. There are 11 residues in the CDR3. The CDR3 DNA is TGTGCCATCAGTGCGGGGAACACCATATATTTT. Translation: CAISAGNTIYF.

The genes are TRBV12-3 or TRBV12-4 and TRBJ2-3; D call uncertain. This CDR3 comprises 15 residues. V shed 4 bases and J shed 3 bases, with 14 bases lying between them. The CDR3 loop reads CASSSGLLGTDTQYF. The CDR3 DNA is TGTGCCAGCAGTTCGGGTCTGCTGGGGACAGATACGCAGTATTTT.

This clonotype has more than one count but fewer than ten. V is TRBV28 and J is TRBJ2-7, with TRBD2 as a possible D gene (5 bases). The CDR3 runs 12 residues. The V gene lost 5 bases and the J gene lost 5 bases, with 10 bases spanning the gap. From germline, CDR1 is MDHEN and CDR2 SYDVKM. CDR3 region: CASSRSSNEQYF. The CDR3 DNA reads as TGTGCCAGCAGTAGATCTAGCAACGAGCAGTACTTC.

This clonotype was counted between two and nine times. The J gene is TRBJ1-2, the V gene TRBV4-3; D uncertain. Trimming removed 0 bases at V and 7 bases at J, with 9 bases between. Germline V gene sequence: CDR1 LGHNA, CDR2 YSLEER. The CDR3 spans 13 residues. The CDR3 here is CASSQELAGGYTF. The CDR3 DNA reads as TGCGCCAGCAGCCAAGAGCTGGCGGGTGGCTACACCTTC.

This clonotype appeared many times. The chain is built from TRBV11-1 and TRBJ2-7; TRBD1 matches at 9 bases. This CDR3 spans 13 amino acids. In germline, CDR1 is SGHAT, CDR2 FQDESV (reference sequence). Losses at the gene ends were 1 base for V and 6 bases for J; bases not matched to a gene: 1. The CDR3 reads CASSLDRGREQYF. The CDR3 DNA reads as TGTGCCAGCAGCTTAGACAGGGGGCGCGAGCAGTACTTC.

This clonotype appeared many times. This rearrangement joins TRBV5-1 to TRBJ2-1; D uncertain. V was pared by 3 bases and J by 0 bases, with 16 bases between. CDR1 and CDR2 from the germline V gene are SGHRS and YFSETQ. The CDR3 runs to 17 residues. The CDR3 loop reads CASSSFGSGFSYNEQFF. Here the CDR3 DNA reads TGCGCCAGCAGCTCCTTCGGGTCGGGCTTCTCCTACAATGAGCAGTTCTTC.

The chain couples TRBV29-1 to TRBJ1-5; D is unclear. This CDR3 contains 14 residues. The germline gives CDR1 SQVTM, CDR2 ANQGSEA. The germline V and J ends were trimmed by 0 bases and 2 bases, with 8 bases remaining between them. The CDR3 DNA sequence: TGCAGCGTTGAAGAAACATGGGGCAATCAGCCCCAGCATTTT. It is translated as CSVEETWGNQPQHF. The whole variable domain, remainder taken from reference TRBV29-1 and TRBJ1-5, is SAVISQKPSRDICQRGTSLTIQCQVDSQVTMMFWYRQQPGQSLTLIATANQGSEATYESGFVIDKFPISRPNLTFSTLTVSNMSPEDSSIYLCSVEETWGNQPQHFGDGTRLSIL.

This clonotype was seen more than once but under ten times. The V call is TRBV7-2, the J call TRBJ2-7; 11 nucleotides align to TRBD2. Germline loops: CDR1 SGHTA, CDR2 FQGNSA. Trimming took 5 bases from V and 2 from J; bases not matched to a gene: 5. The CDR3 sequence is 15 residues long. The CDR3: CASSLYSGRAYEQYF. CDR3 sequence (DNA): TGTGCCAGCAGCCTGTATAGCGGGAGGGCCTACGAGCAGTACTTC.

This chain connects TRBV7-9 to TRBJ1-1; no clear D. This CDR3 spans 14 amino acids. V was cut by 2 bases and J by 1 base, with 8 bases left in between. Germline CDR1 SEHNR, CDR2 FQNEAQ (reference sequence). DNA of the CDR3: TGTGCCAGCAGCTTATCCCTGGCGAACACTGAAGCTTTCTTT. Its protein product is CASSLSLANTEAFF.

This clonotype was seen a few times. The CDR3 loop is CASSASELHEQYF. For the CDR3, the DNA is TGTGCCAGCAGTGCCTCAGAGCTACACGAGCAGTACTTC. This rearrangement joins TRBV25-1 to TRBJ2-7; no reliable D call. The V and J ends lost 4 bases and 5 bases respectively, with 12 bases between them. The CDR3 is 13 amino acids. Looked up from germline, CDR1 is MGHDK and CDR2 is SYGVNS.

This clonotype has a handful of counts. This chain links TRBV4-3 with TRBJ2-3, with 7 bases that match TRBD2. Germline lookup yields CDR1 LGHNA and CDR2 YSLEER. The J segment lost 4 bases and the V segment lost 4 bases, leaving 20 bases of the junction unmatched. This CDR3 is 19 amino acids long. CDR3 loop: CASSPKRASGQMAADTQYF. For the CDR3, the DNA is TGCGCCAGCAGCCCTAAGCGGGCTAGCGGACAAATGGCCGCAGATACGCAGTATTTT.

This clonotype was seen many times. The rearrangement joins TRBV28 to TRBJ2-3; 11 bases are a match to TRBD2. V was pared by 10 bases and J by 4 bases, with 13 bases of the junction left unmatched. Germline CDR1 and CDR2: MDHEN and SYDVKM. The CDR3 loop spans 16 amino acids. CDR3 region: CATLITGLAESDTQYF. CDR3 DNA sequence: TGTGCCACCCTGATAACGGGACTAGCGGAATCAGATACGCAGTATTTT.